What follows are 18 T cell receptor beta chains derived from one specimen sequenced in a study of vaccination and CD4 T cells after COVID-19 (dated by TCRdb to 2021 to 2024). Their cognate antigens are unknown. Preparation of the library involved PCR. Instrument on record: Illumina iSeq 100. DNA from cultured CD4+ T cells was subjected to TCR sequencing with the Oncomine TCR Beta short-read assay at the Johns Hopkins FTIC core. Through fastp at Q25 and MiXCR, TCRdb rebuilt clones from the public reads, retaining in-frame beta chains. Rows with a matching CDR3 protein are joined into one entry that keeps the most common DNA and genes. This sample holds 9,500 to 12,000 distinct CDR3 sequences; less than 75% were observed only once. The biggest ten clones account for roughly 17% of the sample. Taken with the paper, the label for treatment or condition translates to: roughly 10-day PBMC culture with coronavirus spike peptide pools or control peptides (ViraFEST assay).

Sequencing was carried out using CD4+ T cells from blood, cultured in vitro. These receptors were obtained from a human donor who had recovered from COVID-19.

The CDR3 DNA reads TGTGCCAGCAGCCAACTCTTAGGGGGGGTCTTACAGTTCTTC. Translation: CASSQLLGGVLQFF. The rearrangement joins TRBV14 to TRBJ2-1; the D gene is possibly TRBD2 (7 bases). CDR3 length equals 14 residues. Germline V gene lookup returns CDR1 SGHDN and CDR2 FVKESK. V was shortened by 2 bases and J by 13 bases, with 18 bases between the two germline ends.

V gene TRBV1 combines with J gene TRBJ2-3; whether TRBD2, the table's D call, matches the DNA was not checked. TRBV1 is a pseudogene segment. The CDR3 runs to 21 residues. The CDR3 nucleotides read TGCACCAGCAGCGCGAGAACACAGGGGACTAGCGAGAGATTCATTCAAGATACGCAGTATTTT. Amino acid sequence: CTSSARTQGTSERFIQDTQYF.

The CDR3 region has the DNA TGTGCCAGCAGCTTAGGGGCTAGCGTGGGCTACGAGCAGTACTTC. Residues: CASSLGASVGYEQYF. The rearrangement links TRBV7-8 to TRBJ2-7; a weak D match, TRBD2 (6 bases). Trimming took off 1 base at V and 3 bases at J, with 13 bases between the two ends. CDR3 length: 15 residues. Germline lookup yields CDR1 SGHVS and CDR2 FQNEAQ.

The rearrangement links TRBV7-3 to TRBJ2-1, with a weak D call TRBD2 (5 bases). Trimming took off 0 bases at V and 4 bases at J, with 7 bases between the two ends. The germline V gene has CDR1 SGHTA and CDR2 FQGTGA. This CDR3 is 14 amino acids long. The chain's CDR3 is CASSLTRDYNEQFF. The CDR3 nucleotides read TGTGCCAGCAGCTTAACGAGGGATTACAATGAGCAGTTCTTC. Supplemented by reference TRBV7-3 and TRBJ2-1, the full variable domain reads GAGVSQTPSNKVTEKGKYVELRCDPISGHTALYWYRQSLGQGPEFLIYFQGTGAADDSGLPNDRFFAVRPEGSVSTLKIQRTERGDSAVYLCASSLTRDYNEQFFGPGTRLTVL.

For the CDR3, the DNA is TGTGCCTGGAGGGGGCTAGGGGGTTCACCCCTCCACTTT. Amino acid sequence: CAWRGLGGSPLHF. The genes are TRBV30 and TRBJ1-6; maybe TRBD1 (6 bases). The CDR3 runs 13 residues. V was cut by 3 bases and J by 9 bases, with 12 bases left in between. Germline CDR1 reads GTSNPN; CDR2 reads SVGIG (reference sequence).

This chain connects TRBV3-1 to TRBJ1-2; 7 bases line up with TRBD1. Per the germline V gene, CDR1 is LGHDT and CDR2 is YNNKEL (reference sequence). The V and J ends lost 0 bases and 4 bases, in that order; junction bases with no gene match: 8. There are 16 residues in the CDR3. CDR3 sequence: CASSQDGRTGAYGYTF. The CDR3 bases are TGTGCCAGCAGCCAAGATGGGAGGACAGGTGCCTATGGCTACACCTTC. Full variable domain (outside the CDR3, taken from reference TRBV3-1 and TRBJ1-2): DTAVSQTPKYLVTQMGNDKSIKCEQNLGHDTMYWYKQDSKKFLKIMFSYNNKELIINETVPNRFSPKSPDKAHLNLHINSLELGDSAVYFCASSQDGRTGAYGYTFGSGTRLTVV.

The chain combines TRBV2 with TRBJ2-2; D is ambiguous. Trimming removed 1 base from V and 7 bases from J, with 7 bases in between. CDR3 size: 13 residues. Germline loops: CDR1 SNHLY, CDR2 FYNNEI. The CDR3 here is CASSEGGNGELFF. Written as DNA, the CDR3 is TGTGCCAGCAGTGAAGGGGGAAACGGGGAGCTGTTTTTT.

This chain joins TRBV20-1 and TRBJ1-1; D is uncertain. Germline CDR1 reads DFQATT; CDR2 reads SNEGSKA (reference sequence). This CDR3 comprises 14 residues. Trimming stripped 4 bases from V and 6 bases from J, with 18 bases between. CDR3 protein: CSANFRARGAEAFF. CDR3 nucleotides: TGCAGTGCTAATTTTAGGGCCCGAGGAGCTGAAGCTTTCTTT.

The gene calls are TRBV5-1 and TRBJ1-2, with D possibly being TRBD1 (5 bases). Trimming cost V 4 bases and J 4 bases, with 11 bases left between them. Germline CDR1 and CDR2: SGHRS and YFSETQ. CDR3 length: 13 amino acids. The CDR3 nucleotides are TGCGCCAGCAGCGACAGTACCGGCTATGGCTACACCTTC. Translation gives CASSDSTGYGYTF.

The CDR3 spells CSARGLWTYEQYF. The CDR3, as DNA: TGCAGTGCTAGGGGATTATGGACTTACGAGCAGTACTTC. The chain has TRBV20-1 and TRBJ2-7; D is possibly TRBD2 (5 bases). Germline-derived CDR1 and CDR2 are DFQATT and SNEGSKA (reference sequence). The germline V and J ends were trimmed by 3 bases and 4 bases, with 13 bases remaining between them. This CDR3 has 13 residues.

This sequence joins TRBV20-1 and TRBJ2-5, with D tentatively TRBD1 (6 bases). Trimming pared 3 bases from V and 1 base from J, leaving 15 bases between. This CDR3 spans 15 amino acids. The germline V gene encodes CDR1 DFQATT and CDR2 SNEGSKA (reference sequence). The CDR3, as DNA: TGCAGTGCTAGGAATACAAGGGGGAGCCAAGAGACCCAGTACTTC. Protein product: CSARNTRGSQETQYF.

To note about this clonotype: One junction end does not reproduce the germline sequence, and a read error may be involved. The chain uses TRBV7-7 and TRBJ1-1; TRBD1 matches 8 bases. The CDR3 length is 15 residues. Germline V gene data show CDR1 as SSHAT and CDR2 as FNYEAQ (reference sequence). The CDR3 DNA sequence: TGTGCTAGCAGCTTAAGGGGACGACAGGGGACTGAAGCTTTCTTT. Encoded protein: CASSLRGRQGTEAFF.

This clonotype appeared a single time. This chain connects TRBV4-3 to TRBJ1-2; perhaps TRBD1 as D (5 bases). Germline lookup yields CDR1 LGHNA and CDR2 YSLEER. This CDR3 is built from 16 residues. Trimming removed 0 bases from V and 0 bases from J, with 11 bases in between. The chain's CDR3 is CASSQEAGRANYGYTF. The CDR3 DNA is TGCGCCAGCAGCCAAGAAGCGGGCAGGGCTAACTATGGCTACACCTTC.

The table lists this clonotype with a few counts. V gene TRBV6-2 or TRBV6-3 combines with J gene TRBJ2-7; 10 nucleotides agree with TRBD2. This CDR3 has 15 amino acids. The junction had 9 bases not matched to a gene; V was cut back by 6 bases and J by 4 bases. Germline values: CDR1 MNHEY, CDR2 SVGEGT. DNA of the CDR3: TGTGCCAGCAGAACGGGACTAGCGCTCCCATACGAGCAGTACTTC. Its translation is CASRTGLALPYEQYF.

This chain connects TRBV11-2 to TRBJ1-1, with a weak D call TRBD1 (5 bases). The ends were cut back, 3 bases at V and 4 bases at J, with 9 bases in the middle. Germline V CDR1 and CDR2: SGHAT, FQNNGV. The CDR3 consists of 13 residues. This CDR3 is CASSLGLRTEAFF. CDR3 in DNA: TGTGCCAGCAGCTTGGGACTCCGCACTGAAGCTTTCTTT.

The chain links TRBV6-2 or TRBV6-3 to TRBJ2-1, with 12 bases that match TRBD2. There are 15 residues in the CDR3. J was trimmed by 8 bases and V by 5 bases; bases with no gene match: 7. CDR1 is MNHEY, CDR2 SVGEGT, per germline. The CDR3 region has the DNA TGTGCCAGCAGTAAGAGACTAGCGGGAGTGGATGAGCAGTTCTTC. Amino acid sequence: CASSKRLAGVDEQFF.

This clonotype has just a few counts. CDR3: CSARGPFLTEYF. The DNA of the CDR3 is TGCAGTGCTAGAGGACCGTTTCTCACGGAGTACTTC. The chain carries TRBV20-1 and TRBJ2-7; D call uncertain. Trimming cost V 1 base and J 11 bases, with 15 bases left between them. The CDR3 runs to 12 residues. The germline V gene encodes CDR1 DFQATT and CDR2 SNEGSKA (reference sequence).

This clonotype was found a few times. The chain is built from TRBV6-1 and TRBJ1-5, with D maybe TRBD1 (5 bases). CDR1 and CDR2 (germline): MNHNS, SASEGT. Trimming removed 6 bases at V and 7 bases at J, with 19 bases between. The length of the CDR3 is 15 residues. The CDR3 region has the DNA TGTGCCAGCAGCCCTCTAGAAGGGGTTGGGCAGCCCCAGCATTTT. Residues: CASSPLEGVGQPQHF.